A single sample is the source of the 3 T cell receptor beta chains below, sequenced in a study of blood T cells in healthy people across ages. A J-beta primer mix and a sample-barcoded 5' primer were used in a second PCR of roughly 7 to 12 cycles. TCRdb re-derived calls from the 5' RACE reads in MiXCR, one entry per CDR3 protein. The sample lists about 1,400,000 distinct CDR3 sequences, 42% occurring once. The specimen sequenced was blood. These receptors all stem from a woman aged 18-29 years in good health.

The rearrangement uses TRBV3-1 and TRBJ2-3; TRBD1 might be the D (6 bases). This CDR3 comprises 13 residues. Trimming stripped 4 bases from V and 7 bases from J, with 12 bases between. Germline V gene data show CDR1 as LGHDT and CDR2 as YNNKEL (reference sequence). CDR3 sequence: CASSPRTVHTQYF. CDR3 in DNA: TGTGCCAGCAGCCCCCGGACAGTTCATACGCAGTATTTT.

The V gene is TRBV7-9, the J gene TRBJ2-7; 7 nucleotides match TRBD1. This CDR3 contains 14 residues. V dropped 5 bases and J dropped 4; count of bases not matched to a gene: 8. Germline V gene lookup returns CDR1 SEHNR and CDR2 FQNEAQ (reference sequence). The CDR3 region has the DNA TGTGCCAGCAGCGTGAATCCGGGACAGTACGAGCAGTACTTC. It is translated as CASSVNPGQYEQYF.

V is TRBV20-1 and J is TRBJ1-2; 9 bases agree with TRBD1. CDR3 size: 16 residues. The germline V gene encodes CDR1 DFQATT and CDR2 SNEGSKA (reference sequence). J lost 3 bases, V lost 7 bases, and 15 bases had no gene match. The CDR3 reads CSVRHLYRGRDYGYTF. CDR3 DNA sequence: TGCAGTGTTCGACACCTTTACAGGGGGCGCGACTATGGCTACACCTTC.